This T cell receptor (beta chain) was profiled in a study of blood T cells in healthy people across ages. CDR3 length: 15 residues. The V gene end was trimmed by 8 bases and the J gene end by 6 bases; junction bases not matched to a gene: 12. CDR1 is MNHNY, CDR2 SVGAGI, per germline (reference sequence). Together with a sample-barcoded 5' primer, a J-beta primer mix was included in a second PCR lasting about 6 to 12 cycles. Every individual sample yielded 2.5 million or more paired-end reads (each containing CDR3). TCRdb reanalysed the 5' RACE reads using MiXCR and keeps one entry per CDR3 protein. The sample shows about 780,000 distinct CDR3 sequences, around 24% of them seen only once. These sequences were also reported in another study, on T cells of mothers and their children. This second study says: The extracted RNA was employed in its entirety for cDNA synthesis, at 1.5 ug per 15 ul. Every mother produced more than 8 million TCR beta CDR3 reads, whereas every child provided 3 million to 3.5 million. The data showed no persistent microchimeric T cell clones.

The sample comprised blood. The sequence was collected from a boy aged 10-17 years in good health. The chain is built from TRBV6-6 and TRBJ2-2; 7 bases match TRBD1. In DNA, the CDR3 is TGTGCCAGCGCCGGGACAGCCTCAAGGGCCGGGGAGCTGTTTTTT. Its protein product is CASAGTASRAGELFF.